The following is a T cell receptor beta chain sequence with its context. The antigen is unknown. PCR amplification relied on 60 Vbeta primers (plus 13 Jbeta primers). Clones were sequenced by immunoSEQ multiplex PCR, and TCRdb holds only the in-frame ones, with some missing. The top ten hold roughly 2.8% of the sample, which has over 150,000 clones, around 79% seen once. This CDR3 is built from 16 residues. Germline CDR1 is LGHNA and CDR2 is YNFKEQ. J was trimmed by 7 bases and V by 4 bases; bases with no gene match: 10. The sample is drawn from a study of cytomegalovirus exposure and HLA in healthy donors. Study in general: From HLA-typed donors, an early data release held 70 million to 95 million unique TCRs.

Points from the study as a whole: TCR beta V- and J-gene trimming, according to a later analysis, was linked to a missense DCLRE1C variant.

The rearrangement uses TRBV4-2 and TRBJ1-4, with 9 bases matching TRBD1. The sequencing input was PBMCs. The source of this sequence is a man between 18 and 29 years old in good health and CMV-seronegative. The chain's CDR3 is CASSPRETGGFEKLFF. In DNA form, the CDR3 reads TGTGCCAGCAGCCCTAGGGAGACAGGGGGTTTTGAAAAACTGTTTTTT.